This TCR beta chain is from a study of T cells in Graves' hyperthyroidism and ophthalmopathy. It was RNA transcripts that yielded the amplified TCR beta CDR3 regions. Initially, a first-round RT-PCR of the TCR CDR3 employed the HTBI primer set. TCRdb analysed the multiplex PCR reads with MiXCR anew, one entry per CDR3 protein. The sample records approximately 410,000 distinct CDR3 sequences, approximately 14% being singletons. For the diagnoses, clinical symptoms, serum thyroxine and TRAb, thyroid ultrasound and orbital computed tomography were used. PBMCs were sourced from more than 9 ml fresh peripheral blood. This clonotype was recorded many times. Looked up from germline, CDR1 is LGHDT and CDR2 is YNNKEL (reference sequence). The V end was cut by 4 bases, the J end by 0 bases, with 9 bases between. The CDR3 spans 14 residues.

J is TRBJ1-2 and V is TRBV3-1; tentative D call: TRBD1 (5 bases). The sequence came from a woman aged 18-35 years with Graves' hyperthyroidism. Sequencing was done on a sample of blood. CDR3 in amino acids: CASSRDPTNYGYTF. CDR3 nucleotides: TGTGCCAGCAGCCGGGACCCTACTAACTATGGCTACACCTTC. Complete variable domain (other parts from reference TRBV3-1 and TRBJ1-2): DTAVSQTPKYLVTQMGNDKSIKCEQNLGHDTMYWYKQDSKKFLKIMFSYNNKELIINETVPNRFSPKSPDKAHLNLHINSLELGDSAVYFCASSRDPTNYGYTFGSGTRLTVV.